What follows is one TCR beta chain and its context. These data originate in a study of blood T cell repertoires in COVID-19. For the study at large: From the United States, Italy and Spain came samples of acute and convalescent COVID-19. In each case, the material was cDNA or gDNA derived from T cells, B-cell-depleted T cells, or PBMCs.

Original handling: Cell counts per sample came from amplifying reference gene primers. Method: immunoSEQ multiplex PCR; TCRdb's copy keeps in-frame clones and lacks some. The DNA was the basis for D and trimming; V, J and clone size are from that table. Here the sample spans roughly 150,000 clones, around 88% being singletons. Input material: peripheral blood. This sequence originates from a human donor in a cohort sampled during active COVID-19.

CDR3 residues: CASSHSFRDRNTIYF. CDR3 in DNA: TGTGCCAGCAGCCATTCTTTCCGGGACAGAAACACCATATATTTT. This chain links TRBV21-1 with TRBJ1-3; the D call in the table, TRBD1, was not verified against the DNA. TRBV21-1 is marked as a pseudogene. The length of the CDR3 is 15 residues.